One and the same sample provided the 27 T cell receptor beta chains below, sequenced in a study of T cell repertoires in cytomegalovirus infection. A single record per CDR3 protein comes from TCRdb applying MiXCR to the reads. Altogether 650,000 to 900,000 distinct CDR3 sequences are present, about 33% being singletons, with the ten largest covering roughly 12%. These receptors' targets are unknown. Sequences were derived from cultured CD8+ T cells from PBMCs, sampled from culture after CMV antigen stimulation. The receptor source for this set is a human donor in good health (CMV status not recorded). Some clones in this sample may be carry-over from other donors' samples.

This clonotype was observed at least ten times. The chain links TRBV7-8 to TRBJ2-1; the match to TRBD2 covers 9 bases. CDR3 length: 15 amino acids. The J segment lost 6 bases and the V segment lost 5 bases, leaving 8 bases of the junction unmatched. Germline CDR1 and CDR2: SGHVS and FQNEAQ. The CDR3 spells CASSPFAGGGNEQFF. CDR3 DNA: TGTGCCAGCAGCCCCTTCGCGGGGGGGGGCAATGAGCAGTTCTTC.

The V call is TRBV27, the J call TRBJ1-2, with no clear D. The germline V and J ends were trimmed by 4 bases and 8 bases, with 11 bases remaining between them. Germline lookup yields CDR1 MNHEY and CDR2 SMNVEV (reference sequence). There are 12 residues in the CDR3. In DNA form, the CDR3 reads TGTGCCAGCAGTTCCCCAGGTCTGGGCTACACCTTC. As protein: CASSSPGLGYTF.

The chain recombines TRBV5-5 with TRBJ2-5, with unresolved D. The CDR3 totals 14 residues. CDR1 is SGHKS, CDR2 YYEKEE, per germline (reference sequence). Trimming took off 4 bases at V and 0 bases at J, with 10 bases between the two ends. The CDR3 coding sequence is TGTGCCAGCAGCCGGACCGAAGACCAAGAGACCCAGTACTTC. It yields the protein CASSRTEDQETQYF.

This clonotype was picked up a small number of times. The V call is TRBV11-1, the J call TRBJ2-3; 8 bases are a match to TRBD1. V was pared by 2 bases and J by 4 bases, with 8 bases of the junction left unmatched. Germline CDR1 SGHAT, CDR2 FQDESV (reference sequence). The CDR3 is made up of 16 amino acids. The CDR3 coding sequence is TGTGCCAGCAGCTTAAGGGCAGGGGGCGCAGCAGATACGCAGTATTTT. Its translation is CASSLRAGGAADTQYF. The full variable domain, in which reference TRBV11-1 and TRBJ2-3 provide the parts outside the CDR3, is EAEVAQSPRYKITEKSQAVAFWCDPISGHATLYWYRQILGQGPELLVQFQDESVVDDSQLPKDRFSAERLKGVDSTLKIQPAELGDSAMYLCASSLRAGGAADTQYFGPGTRLTVL.

This clonotype was found a few times. The gene calls are TRBV7-8 and TRBJ2-1; D possibly uses TRBD1 or TRBD2 (5 bases each). Germline CDR1 reads SGHVS; CDR2 reads FQNEAQ. This CDR3 has 14 amino acids. Trimming stripped 4 bases from V and 4 bases from J, with 11 bases between. The DNA for the CDR3 is TGTGCCAGCAGCTCTTCGGGACGTTACAATGAGCAGTTCTTC. This gives the protein CASSSSGRYNEQFF.

This sequence joins TRBV12-3 or TRBV12-4 and TRBJ2-1; 13 bases fit TRBD2. The CDR3 has 17 residues. V dropped 5 bases and J dropped 7; count of bases not matched to a gene: 11. This CDR3 is CASSPTSGGPVGNEQFF. The CDR3 DNA follows: TGTGCCAGCAGTCCGACTAGCGGGGGGCCCGTAGGTAATGAGCAGTTCTTC.

This chain connects TRBV7-2 to TRBJ1-2; D uncertain. Germline V gives CDR1 SGHTA, CDR2 FQGNSA. The CDR3 has 13 residues. Trimming cost V 0 bases and J 6 bases, with 8 bases left between them. The DNA for the CDR3 is TGTGCCAGCAGCTTAGCGCTCAGACATGGCTACACCTTC. The encoded protein is CASSLALRHGYTF.

The V call is TRBV4-3, the J call TRBJ1-1, with 7 bases that match TRBD1. The CDR3 has 15 residues. Losses at the gene ends were 1 base for V and 3 bases for J; bases not matched to a gene: 5. Per the germline V gene, CDR1 is LGHNA and CDR2 is YSLEER. CDR3 nucleotides: TGCGCCAGCAGCCAAGGACAGGGTGTTGACACTGAAGCTTTCTTT. This sequence encodes CASSQGQGVDTEAFF.

The sample holds a few counts of this clonotype. This chain uses TRBV12-3 or TRBV12-4 with TRBJ1-5, with D possibly TRBD1 on 5 matching bases. The CDR3 has 15 amino acids. V was clipped by 6 bases and J by 5 bases, with 17 bases between them. The CDR3 sequence: CASRPEGLLYQPQHF. DNA for the CDR3: TGTGCCAGCAGGCCCGAGGGACTTCTGTATCAGCCCCAGCATTTT.

This clonotype showed up just a few times. This chain uses TRBV5-1 with TRBJ1-1; the D is unclear. CDR3 size: 13 residues. Trimming pared 4 bases from V and 4 bases from J, leaving 11 bases between. Germline CDR1 is SGHRS and CDR2 is YFSETQ. The CDR3 DNA sequence: TGCGCCAGCAGCGCCGACAAGACCACTGAAGCTTTCTTT. It yields the protein CASSADKTTEAFF.

The genes are TRBV9 and TRBJ2-1; D might be TRBD2 (5 bases). Germline values: CDR1 SGDLS, CDR2 YYNGEE. This CDR3 has 15 amino acids. Trimming took off 0 bases at V and 7 bases at J, with 14 bases between the two ends. CDR3 nucleotide sequence: TGTGCCAGCAGCGTAGAAGGGTCAGAGGGAAATGAGCAGTTCTTC. Its protein product is CASSVEGSEGNEQFF.

This clonotype was detected only a few times. The chain links TRBV12-3 or TRBV12-4 to TRBJ1-5, with D perhaps TRBD1 (5 bases). V dropped 5 bases and J dropped 4 bases, with 15 bases sitting between them. The CDR3 covers 15 residues. The CDR3, as DNA: TGTGCCAGCAGTCCACAGGATGCGGGAAATCAGCCCCAGCATTTT. Amino acid sequence: CASSPQDAGNQPQHF.

This clonotype was seen a few times. This chain uses TRBV6-5 with TRBJ1-6, with D perhaps TRBD1 (5 bases). Per germline, CDR1 MNHEY and CDR2 SVGAGI. This CDR3 is built from 13 residues. Between the trimmed V and J ends, which lost 2 bases and 10 bases, there was a span of 9 bases. The CDR3 DNA is TGTGCCAGCAGTTACGGGACGCGATCACCCCTCCACTTT. This codes for CASSYGTRSPLHF.

This CDR3 reads CASNEWGQGMNTEAFF. CDR3 DNA sequence: TGTGCCAGCAACGAATGGGGACAGGGGATGAACACTGAAGCTTTCTTT. The chain is built from TRBV2 and TRBJ1-1, with TRBD1 identical over 10 bases. The CDR3 covers 16 residues. CDR1 and CDR2 (germline): SNHLY, FYNNEI. The J segment lost 0 bases and the V segment lost 7 bases, leaving 8 bases of the junction unmatched.

The rearrangement links TRBV27 to TRBJ1-1; D call uncertain. Germline CDR1 and CDR2: MNHEY and SMNVEV (reference sequence). The length of the CDR3 is 14 residues. V shed 0 bases and J shed 6 bases, with 11 bases lying between them. For the CDR3, the DNA is TGTGCCAGCAGTTTATCGGTAGGAATCCCTGAAGCTTTCTTT. Its translation is CASSLSVGIPEAFF.

The chain joins TRBV5-1 to TRBJ2-1; D unclear. The V gene lost 4 bases and the J gene lost 2 bases, with 16 bases spanning the gap. Germline V CDR1 and CDR2: SGHRS, YFSETQ. The CDR3 runs 16 residues. CDR3 bases: TGCGCCAGCAGCGTCCTTCCGGGCGGTACCTACAATGAGCAGTTCTTC. It translates to CASSVLPGGTYNEQFF.

The genes are TRBV20-1 and TRBJ1-1, with a possible D match to TRBD1 (5 bases). With 2 bases removed from V and 3 bases from J, the gap between germline ends came to 13 bases. The germline V gene has CDR1 DFQATT and CDR2 SNEGSKA (reference sequence). CDR3 size: 14 residues. CDR3 loop: CSARPPSGDTEAFF. The CDR3 bases are TGCAGTGCTAGACCGCCCTCGGGGGACACTGAAGCTTTCTTT.

The sample holds a few counts of this clonotype. V and J are TRBV7-9 and TRBJ1-5; 7 positions match TRBD1. With 4 bases clipped from V and 5 bases from J, the junction kept 5 bases outside the gene matches. The CDR3 totals 14 residues. CDR1 is SEHNR and CDR2 is FQNEAQ in the germline V gene (reference sequence). The CDR3 nucleotides are TGTGCCAGCAGCTCACAGGGGCCCCATCAGCCCCAGCATTTT. This encodes CASSSQGPHQPQHF.

This clonotype was counted between two and nine times. The chain links TRBV19 to TRBJ2-7, with 12 bases fitting TRBD1. This CDR3 contains 18 residues. Germline lookup yields CDR1 LNHDA and CDR2 SQIVND (reference sequence). Trimming cost V 6 bases and J 3 bases; bases outside gene matches: 15. As DNA, the CDR3 is TGTGCCAGTAGCCCAACCGGGACAGGGGGCTTAACCCGCTACGAGCAGTACTTC. Its protein product is CASSPTGTGGLTRYEQYF.

The gene calls are TRBV12-3 or TRBV12-4 and TRBJ1-2; D unclear. This CDR3 has 14 residues. V shed 2 bases and J shed 0 bases, with 7 bases lying between them. The CDR3 loop reads CASSLTAANYGYTF. The CDR3 nucleotides are TGTGCCAGCAGTTTAACAGCAGCTAACTATGGCTACACCTTC.

With regard to this clonotype: As the CDR3 is not closed by the conserved phenylalanine or tryptophan, this likely results from a read error. The J gene is TRBJ2-1, the V gene TRBV6-1; 7 bases fit TRBD1. The V gene's germline CDR1 is MNHNS and CDR2 SASEGT. This CDR3 has 16 residues. J gave up 0 bases and V 8 bases, and 10 bases lay outside the gene matches. CDR3 in DNA: TGTGCCAGCCCCACGGGGACAGAAAGCTCCTACAATGAGCAGTTCTTG. Its translation is CASPTGTESSYNEQFL.

This clonotype appeared a few times. The chain combines TRBV20-1 with TRBJ2-1; 7 bases are shared with TRBD2. This CDR3 has 17 amino acids. Trimming at V came to 6 bases and at J to 0 bases, leaving 14 bases not matched to a gene. Per the germline V gene, CDR1 is DFQATT and CDR2 is SNEGSKA (reference sequence). This CDR3 reads CSASGTTFPSSYNEQFF. The CDR3 DNA follows: TGCAGTGCCTCCGGGACTACTTTCCCTAGCTCCTACAATGAGCAGTTCTTC.

V is TRBV5-6 and J is TRBJ1-5; D is unclear. Germline CDR1 SGHDT, CDR2 YYEEEE. The V gene lost 1 base and the J gene lost 5 bases, with 10 bases spanning the gap. The CDR3 has 14 amino acids. This chain's CDR3 is CASSLPGEDQPQHF. CDR3 coding DNA: TGTGCCAGCAGCTTGCCCGGGGAGGATCAGCCCCAGCATTTT.

There are many counts of this clonotype. The CDR3 nucleotides read TGTGCCAGCACCGGACCGAATAACACCTACAATGAGCAGTTCTTC. It encodes CASTGPNNTYNEQFF. V is TRBV7-2 and J is TRBJ2-1; D unclear. This CDR3 has 15 residues. Germline CDR1 reads SGHTA; CDR2 reads FQGNSA. With 7 bases removed from V and 2 bases from J, the gap between germline ends came to 15 bases.

The rearrangement joins TRBV7-9 to TRBJ1-2; 9 bases are shared with TRBD1. The CDR3 has 16 residues. V dropped 4 bases and J dropped 4; count of bases not matched to a gene: 10. CDR1 SEHNR and CDR2 FQNEAQ come from the germline V gene (reference sequence). CDR3 loop: CASSSRQGVDSYGYTF. In nucleotides, the CDR3 is TGTGCCAGCAGCTCCCGACAGGGGGTGGATTCCTATGGCTACACCTTC.

This clonotype was recorded a few times. The chain combines TRBV7-6 with TRBJ2-1; D may be TRBD1 or TRBD2 (5 bases each). Trimming took 1 base from V and 5 from J, leaving 12 bases between them. Germline CDR1 is SGHVS and CDR2 is FNYEAQ. The CDR3 length is 15 residues. CDR3 amino acids: CASSLGGAQDNEQFF. CDR3 in DNA: TGTGCCAGCAGCTTAGGAGGGGCGCAAGACAATGAGCAGTTCTTC.

The chain recombines TRBV11-2 with TRBJ1-1, with D unclear. The CDR3 extends over 17 amino acids. CDR1 and CDR2 from the germline V gene are SGHAT and FQNNGV. Trimming took 4 bases from V and 0 from J, leaving 18 bases between them. DNA of the CDR3: TGTGCCAGCAGCTCCTGGACGGAAATAAACATGAACACTGAAGCTTTCTTT. It yields the protein CASSSWTEINMNTEAFF. Using reference TRBV11-2 and TRBJ1-1 for the parts outside the CDR3, the full variable domain is EAGVAQSPRYKIIEKRQSVAFWCNPISGHATLYWYQQILGQGPKLLIQFQNNGVVDDSQLPKDRFSAERLKGVDSTLKIQPAKLEDSAVYLCASSSWTEINMNTEAFFGQGTRLTVV.